This TCR beta chain stems from a study of blood T cell repertoires in COVID-19. Turning to the study itself: From T cells, B-cell-depleted T cells, or PBMCs came the material, which was cDNA or gDNA.

This clone has only a few counts. In the source study's methods: Estimation of nucleated cell counts relied on the amplification of reference gene primers. Produced via immunoSEQ multiplex PCR; TCRdb's table is partial and in-frame only. V and J calls and clone size are given by that table; D and trimming were obtained from the DNA. The sample consists of tens of thousands of clones, approximately 84% of them appearing once. The V gene lost 7 bases and the J gene lost 4 bases, with 17 bases spanning the gap. CDR3 length: 14 residues. The V gene's germline CDR1 is SGHRS and CDR2 YFSETQ. This TCR was sampled from a human donor in a cohort sampled during active COVID-19. The chain carries TRBV5-1 and TRBJ1-1; weak D call: TRBD1 (5 bases). Source material: peripheral blood. The CDR3 DNA follows: TGCGCCAGCGCCGACACCGGGGGGACCACTGAAGCTTTCTTT. This encodes CASADTGGTTEAFF.